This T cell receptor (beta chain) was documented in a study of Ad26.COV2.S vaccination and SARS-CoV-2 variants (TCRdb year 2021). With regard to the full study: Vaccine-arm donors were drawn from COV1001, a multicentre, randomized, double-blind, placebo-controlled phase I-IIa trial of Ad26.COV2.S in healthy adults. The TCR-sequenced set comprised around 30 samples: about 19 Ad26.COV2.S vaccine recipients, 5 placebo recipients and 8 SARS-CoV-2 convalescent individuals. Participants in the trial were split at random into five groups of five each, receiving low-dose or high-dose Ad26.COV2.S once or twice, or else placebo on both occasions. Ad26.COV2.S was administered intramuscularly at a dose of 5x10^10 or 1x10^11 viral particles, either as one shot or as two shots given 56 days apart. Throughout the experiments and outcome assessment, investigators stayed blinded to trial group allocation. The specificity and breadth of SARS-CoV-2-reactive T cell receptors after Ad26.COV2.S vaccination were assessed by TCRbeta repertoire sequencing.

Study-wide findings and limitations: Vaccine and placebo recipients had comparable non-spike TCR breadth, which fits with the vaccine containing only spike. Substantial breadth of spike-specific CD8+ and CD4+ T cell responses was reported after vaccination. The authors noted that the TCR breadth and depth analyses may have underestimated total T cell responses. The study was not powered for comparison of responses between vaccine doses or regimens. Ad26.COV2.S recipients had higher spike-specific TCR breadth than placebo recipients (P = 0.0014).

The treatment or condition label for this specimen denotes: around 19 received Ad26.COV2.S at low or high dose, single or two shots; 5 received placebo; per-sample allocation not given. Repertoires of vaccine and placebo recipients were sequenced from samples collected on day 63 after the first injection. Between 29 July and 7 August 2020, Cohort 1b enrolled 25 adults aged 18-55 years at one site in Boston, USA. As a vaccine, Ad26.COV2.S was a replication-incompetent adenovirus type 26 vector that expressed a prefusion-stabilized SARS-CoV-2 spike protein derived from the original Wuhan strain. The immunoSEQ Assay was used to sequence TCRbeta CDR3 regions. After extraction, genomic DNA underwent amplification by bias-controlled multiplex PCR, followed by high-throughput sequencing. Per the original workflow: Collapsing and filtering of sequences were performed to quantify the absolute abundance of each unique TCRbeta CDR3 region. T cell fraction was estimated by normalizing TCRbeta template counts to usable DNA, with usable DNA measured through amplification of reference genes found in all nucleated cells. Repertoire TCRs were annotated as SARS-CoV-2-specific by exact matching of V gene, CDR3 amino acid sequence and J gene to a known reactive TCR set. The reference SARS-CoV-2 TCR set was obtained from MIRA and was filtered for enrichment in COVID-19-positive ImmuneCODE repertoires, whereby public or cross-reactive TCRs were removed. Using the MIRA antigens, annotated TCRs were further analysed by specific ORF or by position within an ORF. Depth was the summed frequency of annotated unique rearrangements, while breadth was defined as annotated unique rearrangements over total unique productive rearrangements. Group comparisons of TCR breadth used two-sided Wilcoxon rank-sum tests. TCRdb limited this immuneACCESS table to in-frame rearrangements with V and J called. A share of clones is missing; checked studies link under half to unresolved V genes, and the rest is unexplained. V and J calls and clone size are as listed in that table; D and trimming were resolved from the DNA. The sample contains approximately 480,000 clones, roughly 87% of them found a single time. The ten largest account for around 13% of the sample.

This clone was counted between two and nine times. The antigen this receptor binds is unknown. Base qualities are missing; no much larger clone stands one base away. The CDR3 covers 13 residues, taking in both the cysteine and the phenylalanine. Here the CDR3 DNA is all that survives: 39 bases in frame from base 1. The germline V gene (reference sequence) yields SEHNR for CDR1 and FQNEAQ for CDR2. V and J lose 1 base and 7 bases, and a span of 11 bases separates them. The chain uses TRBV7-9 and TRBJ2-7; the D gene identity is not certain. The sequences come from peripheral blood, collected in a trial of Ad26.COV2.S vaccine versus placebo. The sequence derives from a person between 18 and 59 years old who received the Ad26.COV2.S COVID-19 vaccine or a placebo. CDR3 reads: CASSLEFLVEQYF. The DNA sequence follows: TGTGCCAGCAGCTTAGAGTTTCTAGTTGAGCAGTACTTC.